This T cell receptor (beta chain) originates from a study of identical twins. Trimming stripped 2 bases from V and 3 bases from J, with 7 bases between. This CDR3 comprises 13 residues. The germline gives CDR1 SGHRS, CDR2 YFSETQ. TCRdb re-derived calls from the 5' RACE reads in MiXCR, one entry per CDR3 protein. The sample lists hundreds of thousands of distinct CDR3 sequences; 20% to 25% were seen once. Only a few counts were recorded for this clonotype. These records were also assigned to another study, of yellow fever vaccine responses in identical twins. That study reports: The authors reported partly convergent, partly personalized vaccine responses in identical twins.

The chain joins TRBV5-1 to TRBJ2-3; D not resolved. The source of this sequence is a woman under 30 in good health. Source material: CD4+ T cells sorted from blood. The CDR3 DNA is TGCGCCAGCAGCTTTTTAGCAACAGATACGCAGTATTTT. It yields the protein CASSFLATDTQYF. Full variable domain (outside the CDR3, taken from reference TRBV5-1 and TRBJ2-3): KAGVTQTPRYLIKTRGQQVTLSCSPISGHRSVSWYQQTPGQGLQFLFEYFSETQRNKGNFPGRFSGRQFSNSRSEMNVSTLELGDSALYLCASSFLATDTQYFGPGTRLTVL.